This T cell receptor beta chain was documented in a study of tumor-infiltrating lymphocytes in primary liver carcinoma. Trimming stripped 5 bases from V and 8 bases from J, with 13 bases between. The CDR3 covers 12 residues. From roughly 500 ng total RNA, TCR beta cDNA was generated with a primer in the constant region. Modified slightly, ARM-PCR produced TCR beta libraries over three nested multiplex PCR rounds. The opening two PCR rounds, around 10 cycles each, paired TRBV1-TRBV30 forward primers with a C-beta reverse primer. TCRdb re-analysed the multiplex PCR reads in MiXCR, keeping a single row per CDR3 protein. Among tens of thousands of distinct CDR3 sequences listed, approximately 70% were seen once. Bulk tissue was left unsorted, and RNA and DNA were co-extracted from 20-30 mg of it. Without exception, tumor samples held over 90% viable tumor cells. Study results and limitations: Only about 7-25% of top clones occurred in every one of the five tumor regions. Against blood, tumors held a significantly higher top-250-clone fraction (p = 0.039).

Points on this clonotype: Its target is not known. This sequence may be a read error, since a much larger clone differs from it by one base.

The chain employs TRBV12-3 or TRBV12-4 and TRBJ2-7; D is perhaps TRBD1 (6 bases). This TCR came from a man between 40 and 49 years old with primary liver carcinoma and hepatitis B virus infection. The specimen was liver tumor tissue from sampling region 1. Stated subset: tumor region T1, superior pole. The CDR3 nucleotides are TGTGCCAGCAGTCCAGGGGAATACAAGCAGTACTTC. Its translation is CASSPGEYKQYF.